Listed below are T cell receptor beta chains from one sample, sequenced in a study of beta chain features in type 1 diabetes. Libraries were prepared by immunoSEQ multiplex PCR; TCRdb keeps only in-frame clonotypes and omits some of them. The table has approximately 150,000 clones, more than 9% seen once. Sequencing used naive CD4+ T cells from blood. The receptors shown here come from a man between 18 and 35 years old in good health. Both conserved end residues are part of each CDR3. Each record gives: J gene, CDR3 length, V gene, CDR3 protein.

>TRBJ2-1|17|TRBV30
CAWRKGIDSYFYNEQFF
>TRBJ2-3|13|TRBV2
CASSVGGTDTQYF
>TRBJ1-1|11|TRBV2
CASIKNTEAFF
>TRBJ1-2|15|TRBV29-1
CVALPEGALGYGYTF
>TRBJ2-3|16|TRBV5-1
CASSLGPLASTDTQYF
>TRBJ2-1|17|TRBV4-1
CASSQASGGLPYNEQFF
>TRBJ1-2|13|TRBV2
CASAAAGGNGYTF
>TRBJ2-1|17|TRBV4-2
CASSQEGQGNSYNEQFF
>TRBJ2-5|14|TRBV10-2
CAVTGTSPQETQYF
>TRBJ1-2|15|TRBV6-1
CASSPDRNSYGDYTF
>-|15|TRBV7-2
CASSLRLGEPYEQYF
>TRBJ2-5|16|TRBV14
CASSQDLGQSQETQYF
>TRBJ2-5|17|TRBV7-8
CASSLAGLAGGQETQYF
>TRBJ2-3|15|TRBV9
CASSERRGGGDTQYF
>TRBJ2-2|19|TRBV23-1
CASSQLKIGTSGGTGELFF
>TRBJ2-7|15|TRBV18
CASSPPTGESYEQYF
>TRBJ1-2|14|TRBV5-1
CASSLDRANYGYTF
>TRBJ2-1|16|TRBV18
CASSRSSGAFYNEQFF
>TRBJ2-7|15|TRBV5-1
CASRFSSGVSYEQYF
>TRBJ1-4|14|TRBV30
CAWSVYGEGEKLFF
>TRBJ2-7|14|TRBV7-9
CASSRGLPEYEQYF
>TRBJ2-7|15|TRBV7-2
CASSPGTGGRYEQYF
>TRBJ2-7|13|TRBV9
CASSVSFSYEQYF
>TRBJ2-1|15|TRBV19
CASSATGPSYNEQFF
>TRBJ2-1|15|TRBV27
CASSLVSSGRREQFF
>TRBJ1-5|16|TRBV11-2
CASSLSGGRGNQPQHF
>TRBJ1-1|14|TRBV7-9
CASSRTSGDTEAFF
>TRBJ2-5|14|TRBV5-1
CASSGQGYQETQYF
>TRBJ2-3|13|TRBV5-1
CASSPDRTDTQYF
>TRBJ2-2|14|TRBV9
CASSVQGRTGELFF
>TRBJ2-6|17|TRBV19
CASSTLGGRSGANVLTF
>TRBJ1-5|14|TRBV6-5
CASSKRQGLQPQHF
>TRBJ2-5|15|TRBV6-5
CASSSDVAGRETQYF
>TRBJ2-5|16|TRBV7-2
CASSSHSGGASETQYF
>TRBJ2-2|17|TRBV5-4
CASSLPPGAPNTGELFF
>TRBJ2-7|14|TRBV5-1
CASSLVGTPGEQYF
>TRBJ2-7|14|TRBV7-6
CASSLTRGSYEQYF
>TRBJ2-5|14|TRBV7-8
CASSNTGQGETQYF
>TRBJ2-2|17|TRBV5-1
CASSLGTGGSNTGELFF
>TRBJ2-4|13|TRBV5-5
CASSSTVGNIQYF
>TRBJ2-2|13|TRBV4-3
CASSQGRTGELFF
>TRBJ1-5|15|TRBV5-1
CASSLGGGSNQPQHF
>TRBJ2-2|16|TRBV9
CASSVESLANTGELFF
>TRBJ2-3|15|TRBV7-2
CASSLLAGAGDTQYF
>TRBJ2-7|15|TRBV7-2
CASSLLERSSYEQYF
>TRBJ1-1|15|TRBV30
CAWSTPLNSGTEAFF